This TCR beta chain stems from a study of shared clonotypes between healthy human individuals. Study observations and caveats: All-four-donor shared clonotypes had higher generation probabilities than non-shared clonotypes did. Represented diversity (both genetic and exposure-history) was limited by the small number of donors.

CDR1 and CDR2 (germline): MDHEN, SYDVKM. The CDR3 consists of 15 residues. The V end lost 5 bases, the J end lost 6 bases, and 16 bases lay between the germline ends. TCRdb's copy holds only in-frame clones and misses some; the assay was immunoSEQ multiplex PCR. Altogether 2 million to 3 million clones are present, 93% being singletons, with the ten largest covering around 0.4%. Turning to this clone: The antigen remains unidentified.

The specimen was naive CD4+ T cells from PBMCs. Regarding subset: CD45RA+ positively selected. This rearrangement joins TRBV28 to TRBJ1-4, with TRBD1 as a possible D gene (5 bases). This TCR was recovered from a man younger than 30 in good health. Some clones in this sample may be carry-over from other donors' samples. This CDR3 is CASSEGRRGDEKLFF. CDR3 DNA sequence: TGTGCCAGCAGTGAGGGCAGGAGGGGTGATGAAAAACTGTTTTTT.